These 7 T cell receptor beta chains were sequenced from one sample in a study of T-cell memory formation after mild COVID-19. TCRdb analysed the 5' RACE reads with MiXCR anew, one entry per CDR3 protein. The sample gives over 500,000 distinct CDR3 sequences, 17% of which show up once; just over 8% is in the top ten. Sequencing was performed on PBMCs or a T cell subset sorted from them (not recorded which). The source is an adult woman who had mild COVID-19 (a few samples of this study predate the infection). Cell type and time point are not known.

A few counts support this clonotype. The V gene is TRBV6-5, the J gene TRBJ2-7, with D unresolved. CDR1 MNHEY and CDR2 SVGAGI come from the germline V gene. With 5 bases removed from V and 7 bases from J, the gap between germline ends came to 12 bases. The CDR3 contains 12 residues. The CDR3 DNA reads TGTGCCAGCAGTATAGACTCTGGAGAGCAGTACTTC. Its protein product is CASSIDSGEQYF.

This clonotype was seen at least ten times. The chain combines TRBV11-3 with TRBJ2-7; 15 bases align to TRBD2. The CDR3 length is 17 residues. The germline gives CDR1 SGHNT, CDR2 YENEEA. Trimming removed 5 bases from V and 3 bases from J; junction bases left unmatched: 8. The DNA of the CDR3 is TGTGCCAGCAGCGCAAGGGGACTAGCGGGAGGAAGCTACGAGCAGTACTTC. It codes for CASSARGLAGGSYEQYF.

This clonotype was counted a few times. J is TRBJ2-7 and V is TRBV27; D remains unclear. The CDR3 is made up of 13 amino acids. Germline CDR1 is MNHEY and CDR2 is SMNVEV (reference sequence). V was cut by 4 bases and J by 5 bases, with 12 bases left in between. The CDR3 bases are TGTGCCAGCAGTTCACAGCCTCCTGACGAGCAGTACTTC. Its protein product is CASSSQPPDEQYF.

The CDR3 loop reads CASSQTGNEQFF. In DNA form, the CDR3 reads TGCGCCAGCAGCCAGACAGGGAATGAGCAGTTCTTC. This chain uses TRBV4-1 with TRBJ2-1; 7 bases match TRBD1. The CDR3 has 12 residues. The V gene end was trimmed by 3 bases and the J gene end by 7 bases; junction bases not matched to a gene: 0. The germline V gene has CDR1 MGHRA and CDR2 YSYEKL.

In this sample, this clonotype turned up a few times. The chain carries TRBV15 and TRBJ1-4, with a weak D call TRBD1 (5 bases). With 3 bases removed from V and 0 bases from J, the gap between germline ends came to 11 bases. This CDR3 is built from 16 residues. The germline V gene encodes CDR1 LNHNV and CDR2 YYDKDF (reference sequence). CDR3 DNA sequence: TGTGCCACCAGCAGGGGGAAGGGGACAACTAATGAAAAACTGTTTTTT. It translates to CATSRGKGTTNEKLFF.

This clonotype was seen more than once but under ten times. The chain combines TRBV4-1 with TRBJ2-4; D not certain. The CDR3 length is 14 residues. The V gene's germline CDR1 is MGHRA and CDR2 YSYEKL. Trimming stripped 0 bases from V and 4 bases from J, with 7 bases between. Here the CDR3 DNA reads TGCGCCAGCAGCCAAGAATCACGGAAAAACATTCAGTACTTC. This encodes CASSQESRKNIQYF.

The DNA of the CDR3 is TGTGCCAGCAGTTTAGGAGCGGGAGCGGGTACAGAGACCCAGTACTTC. Its translation is CASSLGAGAGTETQYF. The V call is TRBV27, the J call TRBJ2-5; TRBD2 matches at 8 bases. J lost 4 bases, V lost 2 bases, and 9 bases had no gene match. Germline values: CDR1 MNHEY, CDR2 SMNVEV (reference sequence). The CDR3 has 16 residues.